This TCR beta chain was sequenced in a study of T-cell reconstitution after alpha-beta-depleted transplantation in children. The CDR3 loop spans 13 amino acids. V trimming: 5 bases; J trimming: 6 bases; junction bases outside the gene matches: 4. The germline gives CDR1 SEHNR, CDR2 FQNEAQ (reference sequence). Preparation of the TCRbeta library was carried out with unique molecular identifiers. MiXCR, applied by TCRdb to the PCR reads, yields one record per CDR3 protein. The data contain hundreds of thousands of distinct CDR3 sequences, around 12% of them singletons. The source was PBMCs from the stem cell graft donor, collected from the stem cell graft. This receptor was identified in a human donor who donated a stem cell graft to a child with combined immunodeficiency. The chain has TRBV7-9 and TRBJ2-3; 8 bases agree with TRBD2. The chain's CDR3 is CASSAGLVDTQYF. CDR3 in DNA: TGTGCCAGCAGCGCGGGACTAGTGGATACGCAGTATTTT.